Each of the 6 T cell receptor beta chains below was sequenced from the same sample in a study of T cell responses to AZD1222 COVID-19 vaccine. Clones were sequenced by immunoSEQ multiplex PCR, and TCRdb holds only the in-frame ones, with some missing. The sample carries 180,000 or so clones, about 92% recorded once. Sequenced material: peripheral blood, taken on day 0 of AZD1222 vaccination. Receptors originate from an adult in good health.

The chain combines TRBV7-9 with TRBJ1-2; tentative D call: TRBD1 (5 bases). Between the trimmed V and J ends, which lost 2 bases and 3 bases, there was a span of 13 bases. CDR1 is SEHNR, CDR2 FQNEAQ, per germline (reference sequence). The CDR3 has 15 residues. The CDR3 coding sequence is TGTGCCAGCAGCTTATTACCAGGGTCTGACTATGGCTACACCTTC. Translation gives CASSLLPGSDYGYTF. The whole variable domain, filled in from reference TRBV7-9 and TRBJ1-2, reads DTGVSQNPRHKITKRGQNVTFRCDPISEHNRLYWYRQTLGQGPEFLTYFQNEAQLEKSRLLSDRFSAERPKGSFSTLEIQRTEQGDSAMYLCASSLLPGSDYGYTFGSGTRLTVV.

V and J are TRBV13 and TRBJ2-1, with a possible D match to TRBD2 (6 bases). The CDR3 loop spans 16 amino acids. V was shortened by 6 bases and J by 3 bases, with 18 bases between the two germline ends. Germline assignment: CDR1 PRHDT and CDR2 FYEKMQ (reference sequence). The CDR3 sequence is CASSRLSGGLYNEQFF. For the CDR3, the DNA is TGTGCCAGCAGTCGCCTTAGCGGAGGACTCTACAATGAGCAGTTCTTC.

The genes are TRBV6-2 or TRBV6-3 and TRBJ1-2; no clear D. V was cut by 0 bases and J by 6 bases, with 8 bases left in between. This CDR3 is 13 amino acids long. Germline assignment: CDR1 MNHEY and CDR2 SVGEGT. The CDR3 nucleotides are TGTGCCAGCAGTTACTCCGGGCTCCATGGCTACACCTTC. It translates to CASSYSGLHGYTF.

V is TRBV14 and J is TRBJ2-6, with unresolved D. V dropped 5 bases and J dropped 1 base, with 6 bases sitting between them. The length of the CDR3 is 14 residues. Germline-derived CDR1 and CDR2 are SGHDN and FVKESK. CDR3 region: CASSWYSGANVLTF. The CDR3 DNA reads as TGTGCCAGCAGCTGGTATTCTGGGGCCAACGTCCTGACTTTC.

V is TRBV24-1 and J is TRBJ1-2; D possibly corresponds to TRBD1 (6 bases). V lost 7 bases to trimming and J lost 8 bases, with 13 bases between them. Germline-derived CDR1 and CDR2 are KGHDR and SFDVKD. The CDR3 spans 12 residues. The CDR3 loop is CATRDRQGGYTF. CDR3 nucleotides: TGTGCCACCAGAGACAGGCAGGGGGGCTACACCTTC.

V gene TRBV7-9 combines with J gene TRBJ1-6, with D possibly being TRBD1 (6 bases). This CDR3 is built from 14 residues. Germline values: CDR1 SEHNR, CDR2 FQNEAQ (reference sequence). V was shortened by 5 bases and J by 10 bases, with 15 bases between the two germline ends. CDR3 residues: CASSKQGTGSPLHF. DNA for the CDR3: TGTGCCAGCAGCAAACAGGGAACGGGGTCACCCCTCCACTTT.